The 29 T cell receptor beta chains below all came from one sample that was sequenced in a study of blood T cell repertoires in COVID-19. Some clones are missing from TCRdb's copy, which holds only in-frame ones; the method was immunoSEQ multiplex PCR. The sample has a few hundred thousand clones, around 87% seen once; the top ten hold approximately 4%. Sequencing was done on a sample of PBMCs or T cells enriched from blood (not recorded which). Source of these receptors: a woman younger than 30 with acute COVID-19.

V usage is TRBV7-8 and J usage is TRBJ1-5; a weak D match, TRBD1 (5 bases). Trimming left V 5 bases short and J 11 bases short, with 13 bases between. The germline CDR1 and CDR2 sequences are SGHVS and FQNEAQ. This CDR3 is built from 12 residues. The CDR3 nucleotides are TGTGCCAGCAGCCGGGACTCTTTGTCCCAGCATTTT. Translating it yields CASSRDSLSQHF.

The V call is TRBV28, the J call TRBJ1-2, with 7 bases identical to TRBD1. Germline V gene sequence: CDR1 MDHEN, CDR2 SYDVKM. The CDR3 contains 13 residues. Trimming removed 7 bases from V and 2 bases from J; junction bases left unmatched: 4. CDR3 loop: CASTPGQNYGYTF. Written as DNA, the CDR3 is TGTGCCAGCACCCCGGGACAGAACTATGGCTACACCTTC.

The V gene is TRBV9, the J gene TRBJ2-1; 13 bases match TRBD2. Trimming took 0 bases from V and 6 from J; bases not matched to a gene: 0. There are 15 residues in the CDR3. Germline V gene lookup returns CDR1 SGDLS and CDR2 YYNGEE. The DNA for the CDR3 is TGTGCCAGCAGCGTAGGACTAGCGGGAGGCAATGAGCAGTTCTTC. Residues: CASSVGLAGGNEQFF.

Here the CDR3 reads CASSGGGWGREQYF. The CDR3 DNA reads as TGTGCCAGCAGCGGGGGAGGATGGGGTAGGGAGCAGTACTTC. The gene calls are TRBV28 and TRBJ2-7; a weak D match, TRBD2 (6 bases). The CDR3 has 14 residues. The V end lost 6 bases, the J end lost 7 bases, and 19 bases lay between the germline ends. Germline CDR1 and CDR2: MDHEN and SYDVKM.

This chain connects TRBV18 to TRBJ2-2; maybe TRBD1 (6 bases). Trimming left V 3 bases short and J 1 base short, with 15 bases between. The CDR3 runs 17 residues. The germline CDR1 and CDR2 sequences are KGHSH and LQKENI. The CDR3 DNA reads TGTGCCAGCTCACCCCAAACCGGGACAAGGAACACCGGGGAGCTGTTTTTT. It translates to CASSPQTGTRNTGELFF.

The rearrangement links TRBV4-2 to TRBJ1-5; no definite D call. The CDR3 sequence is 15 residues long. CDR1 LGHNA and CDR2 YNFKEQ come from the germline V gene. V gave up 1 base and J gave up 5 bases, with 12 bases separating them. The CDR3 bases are TGTGCCAGCAGCCAAGTGAACACAGCGGATCAGCCCCAGCATTTT. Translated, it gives CASSQVNTADQPQHF.

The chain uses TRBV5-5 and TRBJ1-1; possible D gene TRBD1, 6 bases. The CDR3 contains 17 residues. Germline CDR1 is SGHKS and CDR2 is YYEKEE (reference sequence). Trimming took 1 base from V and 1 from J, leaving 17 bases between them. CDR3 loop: CASSLSRGGKGNTEAFF. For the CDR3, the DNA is TGTGCCAGCAGCTTGAGTCGTGGGGGCAAGGGGAACACTGAAGCTTTCTTT.

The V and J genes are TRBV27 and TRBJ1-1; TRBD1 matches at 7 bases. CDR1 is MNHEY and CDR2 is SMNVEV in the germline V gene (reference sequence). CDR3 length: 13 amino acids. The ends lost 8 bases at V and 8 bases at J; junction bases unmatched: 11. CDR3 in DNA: TGTGCCAGCGGTACCCGGACAGGTACAGAAGCTTTCTTT. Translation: CASGTRTGTEAFF.

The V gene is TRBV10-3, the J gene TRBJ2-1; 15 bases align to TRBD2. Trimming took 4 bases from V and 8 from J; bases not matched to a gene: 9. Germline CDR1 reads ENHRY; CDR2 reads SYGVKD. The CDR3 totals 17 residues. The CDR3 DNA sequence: TGTGCCATCAGTGGGACTAGCGGGAGGGCCGTAGTCCATGAGCAGTTCTTC. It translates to CAISGTSGRAVVHEQFF.

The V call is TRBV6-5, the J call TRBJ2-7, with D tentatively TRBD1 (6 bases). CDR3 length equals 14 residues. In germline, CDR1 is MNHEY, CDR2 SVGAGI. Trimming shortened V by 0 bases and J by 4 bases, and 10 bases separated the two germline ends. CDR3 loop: CASSYSYREYEQYF. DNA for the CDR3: TGTGCCAGCAGTTACTCGTACAGGGAGTACGAGCAGTACTTC.

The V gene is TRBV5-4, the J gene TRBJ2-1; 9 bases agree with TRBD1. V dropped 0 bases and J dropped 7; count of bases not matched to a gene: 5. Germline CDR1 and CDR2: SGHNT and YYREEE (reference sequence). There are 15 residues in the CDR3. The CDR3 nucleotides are TGTGCCAGCAGCTTGGAGGGACAGGGTGTTAATGAGCAGTTCTTC. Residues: CASSLEGQGVNEQFF.

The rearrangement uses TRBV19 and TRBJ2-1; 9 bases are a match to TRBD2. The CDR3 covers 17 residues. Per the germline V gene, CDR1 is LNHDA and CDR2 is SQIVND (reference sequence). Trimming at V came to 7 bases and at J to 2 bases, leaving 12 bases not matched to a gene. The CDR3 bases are TGTGCCAGTATTTGGGAGCGGGAGGTGGGGACCTACAATGAGCAGTTCTTC. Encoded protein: CASIWEREVGTYNEQFF.

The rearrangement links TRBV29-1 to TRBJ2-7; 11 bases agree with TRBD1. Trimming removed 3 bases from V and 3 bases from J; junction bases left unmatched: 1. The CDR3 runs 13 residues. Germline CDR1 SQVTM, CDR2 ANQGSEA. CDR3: CSVEDRGLYEQYF. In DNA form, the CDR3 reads TGCAGCGTTGAGGACAGGGGGCTCTACGAGCAGTACTTC.

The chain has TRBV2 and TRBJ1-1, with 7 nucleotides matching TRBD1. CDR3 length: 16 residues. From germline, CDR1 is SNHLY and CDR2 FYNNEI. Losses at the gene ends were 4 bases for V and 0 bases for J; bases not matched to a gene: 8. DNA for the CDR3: TGTGCCAGCAGTGCCCGAGTCAGGGGGGTGAACACTGAAGCTTTCTTT. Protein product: CASSARVRGVNTEAFF. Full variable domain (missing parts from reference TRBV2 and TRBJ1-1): EPEVTQTPSHQVTQMGQEVILRCVPISNHLYFYWYRQILGQKVEFLVSFYNNEISEKSEIFDDQFSVERPDGSNFTLKIRSTKLEDSAMYFCASSARVRGVNTEAFFGQGTRLTVV.

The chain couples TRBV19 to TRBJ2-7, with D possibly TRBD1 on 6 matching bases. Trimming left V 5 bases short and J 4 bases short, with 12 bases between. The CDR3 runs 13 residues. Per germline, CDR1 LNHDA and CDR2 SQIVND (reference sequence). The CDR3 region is CASSRQARYEQYF. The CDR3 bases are TGTGCCAGTAGTCGACAGGCTCGGTACGAGCAGTACTTC.

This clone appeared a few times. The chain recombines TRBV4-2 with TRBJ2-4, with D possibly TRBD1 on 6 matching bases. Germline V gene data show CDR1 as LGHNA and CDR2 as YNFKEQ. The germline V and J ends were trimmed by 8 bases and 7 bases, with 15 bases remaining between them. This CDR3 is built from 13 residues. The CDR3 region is CASESNRENIQYF. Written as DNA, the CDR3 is TGTGCCAGCGAATCCAACAGGGAGAACATTCAGTACTTC.

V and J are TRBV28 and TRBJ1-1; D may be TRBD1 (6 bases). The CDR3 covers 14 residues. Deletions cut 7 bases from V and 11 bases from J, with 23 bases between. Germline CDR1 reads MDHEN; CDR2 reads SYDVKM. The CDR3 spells CASTRALGAGQAFF. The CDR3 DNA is TGTGCCAGCACTCGGGCGCTGGGGGCAGGGCAGGCTTTCTTT.

CDR3 sequence: CASSGTGGVYGYTF. CDR3 coding DNA: TGTGCCAGCAGTGGTACAGGGGGCGTCTATGGCTACACCTTC. This sequence joins TRBV2 and TRBJ1-2, with 9 bases lining up with TRBD1. Trimming took 4 bases from V and 4 from J; bases not matched to a gene: 4. CDR3 length equals 14 residues. The V gene's germline CDR1 is SNHLY and CDR2 FYNNEI.

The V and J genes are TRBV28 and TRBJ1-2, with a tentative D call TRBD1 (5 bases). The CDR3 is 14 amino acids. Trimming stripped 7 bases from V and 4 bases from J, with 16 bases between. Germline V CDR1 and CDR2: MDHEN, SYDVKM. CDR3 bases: TGTGCCAGCACCCTGGCGACAGCGACCTATGGCTACACCTTC. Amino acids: CASTLATATYGYTF.

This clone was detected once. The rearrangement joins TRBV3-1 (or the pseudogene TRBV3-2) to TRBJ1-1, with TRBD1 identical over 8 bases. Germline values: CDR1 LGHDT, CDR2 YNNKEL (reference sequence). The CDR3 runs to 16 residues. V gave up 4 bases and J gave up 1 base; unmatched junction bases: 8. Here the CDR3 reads CASSLTGTGRNTEAFF. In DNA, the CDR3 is TGTGCCAGCAGCCTCACCGGGACAGGAAGGAACACTGAAGCTTTCTTT.

The CDR3 coding sequence is TGTGCCAGTAGTTTAATGGCCTCAGGGCTATACAATGAGCAGTTCTTC. Its protein is CASSLMASGLYNEQFF. The rearrangement joins TRBV19 to TRBJ2-1, with a possible D match to TRBD1 (5 bases). In germline, CDR1 is LNHDA, CDR2 SQIVND (reference sequence). The CDR3 has 16 amino acids. The V end was cut by 5 bases, the J end by 4 bases, with 18 bases between.

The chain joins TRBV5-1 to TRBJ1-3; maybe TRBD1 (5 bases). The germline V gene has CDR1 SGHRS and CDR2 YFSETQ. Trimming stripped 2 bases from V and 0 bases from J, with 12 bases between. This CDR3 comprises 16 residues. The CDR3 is CASSFQGISSGNTIYF. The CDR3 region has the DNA TGCGCCAGCAGCTTTCAGGGAATCAGCTCTGGAAACACCATATATTTT.

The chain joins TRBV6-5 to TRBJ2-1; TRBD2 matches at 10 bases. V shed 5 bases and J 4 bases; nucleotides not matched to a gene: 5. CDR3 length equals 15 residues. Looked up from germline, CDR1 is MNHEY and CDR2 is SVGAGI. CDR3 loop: CASSKLAGMYNEQFF. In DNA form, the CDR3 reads TGTGCCAGCAGTAAACTAGCGGGAATGTACAATGAGCAGTTCTTC.

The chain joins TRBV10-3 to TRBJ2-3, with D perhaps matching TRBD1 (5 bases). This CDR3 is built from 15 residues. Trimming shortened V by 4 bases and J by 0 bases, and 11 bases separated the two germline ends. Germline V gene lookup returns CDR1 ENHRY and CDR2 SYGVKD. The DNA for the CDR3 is TGTGCCATCAGTGCTAGGGGCCCTAGCACAGATACGCAGTATTTT. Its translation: CAISARGPSTDTQYF.

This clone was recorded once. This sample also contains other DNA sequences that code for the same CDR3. The CDR3 coding sequence is TGCGCCAGCAGCAGGACAGGAGGCAATCAGCCCCAGCATTTT. Translating it yields CASSRTGGNQPQHF. The J gene is TRBJ1-5, the V gene TRBV5-1; 7 nucleotides agree with TRBD1. This CDR3 has 14 residues. Germline V CDR1 and CDR2: SGHRS, YFSETQ. Trimming removed 4 bases from V and 2 bases from J; junction bases left unmatched: 3.

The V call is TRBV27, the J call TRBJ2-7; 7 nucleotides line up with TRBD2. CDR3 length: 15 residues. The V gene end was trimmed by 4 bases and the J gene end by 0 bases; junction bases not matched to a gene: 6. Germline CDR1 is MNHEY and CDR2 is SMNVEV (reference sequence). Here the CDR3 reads CASSSTAGYSYEQYF. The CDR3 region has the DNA TGTGCCAGCAGTTCAACAGCGGGATACTCCTACGAGCAGTACTTC.

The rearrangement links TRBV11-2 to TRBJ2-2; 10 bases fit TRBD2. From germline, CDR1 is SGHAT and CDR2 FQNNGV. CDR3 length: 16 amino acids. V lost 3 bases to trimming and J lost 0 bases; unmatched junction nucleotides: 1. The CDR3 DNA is TGTGCCAGCAGCTTCGGACTAGCGGCGAACACCGGGGAGCTGTTTTTT. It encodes CASSFGLAANTGELFF. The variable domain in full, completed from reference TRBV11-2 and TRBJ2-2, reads EAGVAQSPRYKIIEKRQSVAFWCNPISGHATLYWYQQILGQGPKLLIQFQNNGVVDDSQLPKDRFSAERLKGVDSTLKIQPAKLEDSAVYLCASSFGLAANTGELFFGEGSRLTVL.

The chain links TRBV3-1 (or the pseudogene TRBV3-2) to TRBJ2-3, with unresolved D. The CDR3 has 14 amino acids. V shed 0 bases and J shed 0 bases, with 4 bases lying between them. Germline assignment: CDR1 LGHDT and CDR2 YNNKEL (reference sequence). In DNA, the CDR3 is TGTGCCAGCAGCCAAGATTCGAGCACAGATACGCAGTATTTT. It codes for CASSQDSSTDTQYF.

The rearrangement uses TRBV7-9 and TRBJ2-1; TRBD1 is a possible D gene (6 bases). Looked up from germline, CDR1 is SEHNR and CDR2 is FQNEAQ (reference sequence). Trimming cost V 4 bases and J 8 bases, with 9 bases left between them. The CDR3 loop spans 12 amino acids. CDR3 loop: CASSSHRDEQFF. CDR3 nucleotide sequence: TGTGCCAGCAGCTCCCACAGGGATGAGCAGTTCTTC. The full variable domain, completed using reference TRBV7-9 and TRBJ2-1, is DTGVSQNPRHKITKRGQNVTFRCDPISEHNRLYWYRQTLGQGPEFLTYFQNEAQLEKSRLLSDRFSAERPKGSFSTLEIQRTEQGDSAMYLCASSSHRDEQFFGPGTRLTVL.